The 8 T cell receptor beta chains below come from one sample, sequenced in a study of T-cell memory formation after mild COVID-19. TCRdb passed the 5' RACE reads through MiXCR, listing each CDR3 protein once. The table records 290,000 or so distinct CDR3 sequences, approximately 19% of them present only once. The sample was PBMCs or a T cell subset sorted from them (not recorded which). The receptors come from a young man who had mild COVID-19 (a few samples of this study predate the infection). Cell type and time point are not known.

The rearrangement joins TRBV20-1 to TRBJ2-1; TRBD2 matches at 9 bases. V was clipped by 3 bases and J by 6 bases; unmatched bases: 12. This CDR3 region has 16 residues. Germline-derived CDR1 and CDR2 are DFQATT and SNEGSKA (reference sequence). The DNA of the CDR3 is TGCAGTGCTAGCCCGACCAGGCGGGGGGGCCGCAATGAGCAGTTCTTC. It specifies CSASPTRRGGRNEQFF.

V usage is TRBV20-1 and J usage is TRBJ2-3; TRBD1 matches 10 bases. V trimming: 5 bases; J trimming: 3 bases; junction bases outside the gene matches: 5. Germline V gives CDR1 DFQATT, CDR2 SNEGSKA (reference sequence). This CDR3 region has 14 residues. In nucleotides, the CDR3 is TGCAGTGCTGCACAGGACAGGGGGACAGATACGCAGTATTTT. Encoded protein: CSAAQDRGTDTQYF.

In its sample, this clonotype was seen a few times. The chain joins TRBV12-3 or TRBV12-4 to TRBJ2-5; 7 bases map to TRBD2. Germline trimming cut 3 bases from V and 3 bases from J; bases unmatched to any gene: 4. The CDR3 consists of 14 residues. The CDR3 coding sequence is TGTGCCAGCAGTTTCGCCCTAGCGGAAGAGACCCAGTACTTC. Translation gives CASSFALAEETQYF.

V gene TRBV29-1 combines with J gene TRBJ2-5; D might be TRBD1 (6 bases). CDR3 length: 15 residues. Germline CDR1 and CDR2: SQVTM and ANQGSEA. Trimming removed 1 base from V and 1 base from J, with 13 bases in between. CDR3 DNA: TGCAGCGTTGAAGCCGGACAGCCAACCCAAGAGACCCAGTACTTC. Translated, it gives CSVEAGQPTQETQYF.

The genes are TRBV27 and TRBJ1-5, with 10 bases matching TRBD1. With V trimmed by 0 bases and J by 2 bases, 1 base remained unmatched. The CDR3 loop spans 16 amino acids. Germline lookup yields CDR1 MNHEY and CDR2 SMNVEV (reference sequence). Here the CDR3 reads CASSLSGTGGNQPQHF. In nucleotides, the CDR3 is TGTGCCAGCAGTTTATCGGGGACAGGGGGCAATCAGCCCCAGCATTTT.

Only one count was recorded for this clonotype. The chain uses TRBV24-1 and TRBJ1-2; D is perhaps TRBD1 (5 bases). Germline V gives CDR1 KGHDR, CDR2 SFDVKD. The ends were cut back, 2 bases at V and 1 base at J, with 13 bases in the middle. This CDR3 has 16 amino acids. DNA for the CDR3: TGTGCCACCAGTGATTATTGGACGGGACGTAACTATGGCTACACCTTC. Protein product: CATSDYWTGRNYGYTF.

The chain couples TRBV7-9 to TRBJ2-1, with 9 bases aligning to TRBD2. Germline CDR1 reads SEHNR; CDR2 reads FQNEAQ (reference sequence). The CDR3 loop spans 15 amino acids. With V trimmed by 5 bases and J by 3 bases, 5 bases remained unmatched. This chain's CDR3 is CASSTTSGYYNEQFF. CDR3 DNA: TGTGCCAGCAGCACGACTAGCGGATACTACAATGAGCAGTTCTTC.

The chain carries TRBV5-5 and TRBJ1-2; 7 bases align to TRBD1. The trim removed 2 bases at V and 4 bases at J, leaving 2 bases unmatched. Germline loops: CDR1 SGHKS, CDR2 YYEKEE (reference sequence). The CDR3 runs 13 residues. CDR3 protein: CASSFRDSYGYTF. The CDR3 DNA sequence: TGTGCCAGCAGCTTTAGGGACAGCTATGGCTACACCTTC.